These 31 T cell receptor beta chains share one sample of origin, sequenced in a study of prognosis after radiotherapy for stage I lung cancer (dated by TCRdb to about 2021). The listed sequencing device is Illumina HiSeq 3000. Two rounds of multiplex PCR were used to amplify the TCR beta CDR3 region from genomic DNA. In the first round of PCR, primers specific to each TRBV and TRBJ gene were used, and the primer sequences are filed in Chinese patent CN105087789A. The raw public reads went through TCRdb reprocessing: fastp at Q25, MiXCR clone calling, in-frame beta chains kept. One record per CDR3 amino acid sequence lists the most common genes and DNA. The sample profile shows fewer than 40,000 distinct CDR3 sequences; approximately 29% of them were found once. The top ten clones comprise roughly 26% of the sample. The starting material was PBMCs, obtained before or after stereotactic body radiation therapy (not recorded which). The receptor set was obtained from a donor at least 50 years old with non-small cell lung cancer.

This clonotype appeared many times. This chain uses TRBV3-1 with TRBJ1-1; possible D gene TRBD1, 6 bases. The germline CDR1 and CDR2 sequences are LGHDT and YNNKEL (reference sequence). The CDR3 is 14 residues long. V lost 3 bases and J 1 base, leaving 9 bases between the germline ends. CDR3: CASSHEGGNTEAFF. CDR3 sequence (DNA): TGTGCCAGCAGCCATGAGGGGGGGAACACTGAAGCTTTCTTT. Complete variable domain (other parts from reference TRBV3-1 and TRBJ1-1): DTAVSQTPKYLVTQMGNDKSIKCEQNLGHDTMYWYKQDSKKFLKIMFSYNNKELIINETVPNRFSPKSPDKAHLNLHINSLELGDSAVYFCASSHEGGNTEAFFGQGTRLTVV.

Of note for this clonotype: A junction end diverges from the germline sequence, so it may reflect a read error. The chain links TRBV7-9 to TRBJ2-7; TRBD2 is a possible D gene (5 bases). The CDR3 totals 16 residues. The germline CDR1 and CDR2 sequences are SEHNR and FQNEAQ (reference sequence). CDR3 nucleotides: TGTGCCAGCAGCTTAGCGCGAGACTTTACAGAGGGCGAGCAATACTTC. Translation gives CASSLARDFTEGEQYF.

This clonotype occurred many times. The CDR3 region is CASSGGGELFF. CDR3 DNA: TGCGCCAGCAGTGGGGGCGGGGAGCTGTTTTTT. The V call is TRBV10-2, the J call TRBJ2-2; D is uncertain. CDR3 size: 11 residues. Per germline, CDR1 WSHSY and CDR2 SAAADI. V dropped 4 bases and J dropped 7 bases, with 4 bases sitting between them.

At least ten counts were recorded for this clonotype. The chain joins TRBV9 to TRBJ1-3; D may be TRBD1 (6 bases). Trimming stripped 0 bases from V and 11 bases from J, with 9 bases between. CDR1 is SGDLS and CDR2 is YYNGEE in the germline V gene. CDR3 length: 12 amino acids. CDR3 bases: TGTGCCAGCAGCGTAGGGGAGGGGGCCATATATTTT. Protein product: CASSVGEGAIYF.

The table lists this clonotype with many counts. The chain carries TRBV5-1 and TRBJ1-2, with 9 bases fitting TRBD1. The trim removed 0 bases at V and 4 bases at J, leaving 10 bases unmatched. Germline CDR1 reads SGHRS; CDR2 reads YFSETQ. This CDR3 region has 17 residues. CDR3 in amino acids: CASSLGPQGADSYGYTF. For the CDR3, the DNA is TGCGCCAGCAGCTTGGGACCACAGGGGGCGGACAGCTATGGCTACACCTTC.

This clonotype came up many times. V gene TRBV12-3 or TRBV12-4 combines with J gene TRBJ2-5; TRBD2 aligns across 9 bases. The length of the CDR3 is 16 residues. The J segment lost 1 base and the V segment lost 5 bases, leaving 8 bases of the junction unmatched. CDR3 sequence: CASSLERGAFQETQYF. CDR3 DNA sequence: TGTGCCAGCAGTCTGGAGCGGGGGGCCTTCCAAGAGACCCAGTACTTC.

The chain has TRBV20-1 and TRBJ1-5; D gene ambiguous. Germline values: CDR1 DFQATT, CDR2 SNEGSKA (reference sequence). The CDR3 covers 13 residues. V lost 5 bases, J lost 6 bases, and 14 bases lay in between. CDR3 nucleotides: TGCAGTGCTGCCCTAGTTCGGGCTCAGCCCCAGCATTTT. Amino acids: CSAALVRAQPQHF.

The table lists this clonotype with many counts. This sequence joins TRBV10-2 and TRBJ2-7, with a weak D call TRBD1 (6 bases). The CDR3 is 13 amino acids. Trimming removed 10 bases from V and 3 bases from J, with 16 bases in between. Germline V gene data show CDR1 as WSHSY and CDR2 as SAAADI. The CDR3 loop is CATHGQLGYEQYF. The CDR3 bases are TGCGCCACGCACGGACAGTTAGGCTACGAGCAGTACTTC.

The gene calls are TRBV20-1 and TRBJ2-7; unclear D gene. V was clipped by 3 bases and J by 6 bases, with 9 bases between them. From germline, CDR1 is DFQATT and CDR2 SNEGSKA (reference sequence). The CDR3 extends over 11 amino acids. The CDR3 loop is CSASPGFEQYF. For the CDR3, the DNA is TGCAGTGCTAGCCCCGGGTTCGAGCAGTACTTC.

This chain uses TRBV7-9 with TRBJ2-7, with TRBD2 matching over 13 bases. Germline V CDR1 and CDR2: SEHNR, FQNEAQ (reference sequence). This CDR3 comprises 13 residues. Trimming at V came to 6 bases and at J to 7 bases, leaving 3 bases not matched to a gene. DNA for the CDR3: TGTGCCAGCAGATTGACTAGCGGGAGGGAGCAGTACTTC. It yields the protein CASRLTSGREQYF.

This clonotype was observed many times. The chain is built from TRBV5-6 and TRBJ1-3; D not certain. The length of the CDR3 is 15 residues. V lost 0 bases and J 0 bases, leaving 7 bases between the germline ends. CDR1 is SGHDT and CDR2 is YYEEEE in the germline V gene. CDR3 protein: CASSLGGLSGNTIYF. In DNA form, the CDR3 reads TGTGCCAGCAGCTTGGGGGGTCTCTCTGGAAACACCATATATTTT.

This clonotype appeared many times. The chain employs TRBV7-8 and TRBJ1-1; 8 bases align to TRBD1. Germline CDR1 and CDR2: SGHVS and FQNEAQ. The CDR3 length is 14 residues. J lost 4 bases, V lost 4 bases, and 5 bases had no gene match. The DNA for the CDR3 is TGTGCCAGCAGCTACGGACAGGGAGGCACTGAAGCTTTCTTT. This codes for CASSYGQGGTEAFF.

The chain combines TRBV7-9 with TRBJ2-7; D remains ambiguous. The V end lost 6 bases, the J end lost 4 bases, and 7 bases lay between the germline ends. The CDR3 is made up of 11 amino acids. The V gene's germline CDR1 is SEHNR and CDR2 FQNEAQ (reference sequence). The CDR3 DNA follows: TGTGCCAGCAGGAACGGATACGAGCAGTACTTC. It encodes CASRNGYEQYF.

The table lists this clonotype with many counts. The CDR3 reads CSSGGSVGVGEQYF. In nucleotides, the CDR3 is TGCAGTTCAGGGGGTTCAGTGGGGGTAGGAGAGCAGTACTTC. The chain carries TRBV20-1 and TRBJ2-7; 7 bases agree with TRBD1. CDR3 length equals 14 residues. Unmatched junction bases numbered 17, after V lost 8 bases and J lost 7 bases. CDR1 and CDR2 from the germline V gene are DFQATT and SNEGSKA (reference sequence).

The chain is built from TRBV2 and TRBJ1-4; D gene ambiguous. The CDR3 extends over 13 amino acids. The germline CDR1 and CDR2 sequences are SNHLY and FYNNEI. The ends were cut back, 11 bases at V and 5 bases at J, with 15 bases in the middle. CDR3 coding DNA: TGTGCCGCTGCTGCCAGCCCCAATGAAAAACTGTTTTTT. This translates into CAAAASPNEKLFF.

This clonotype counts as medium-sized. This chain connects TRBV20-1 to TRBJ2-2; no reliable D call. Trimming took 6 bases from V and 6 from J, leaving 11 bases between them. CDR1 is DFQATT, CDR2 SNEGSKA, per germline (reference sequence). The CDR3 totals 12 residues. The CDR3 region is CSARPQAGELFF. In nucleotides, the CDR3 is TGCAGTGCGCGACCGCAGGCCGGGGAGCTGTTTTTT.

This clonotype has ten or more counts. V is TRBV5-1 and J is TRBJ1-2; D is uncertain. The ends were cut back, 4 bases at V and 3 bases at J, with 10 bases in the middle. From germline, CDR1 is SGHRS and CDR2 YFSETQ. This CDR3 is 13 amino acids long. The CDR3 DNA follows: TGCGCCAGCAGCCCCAGCGGTGACTATGGCTACACCTTC. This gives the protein CASSPSGDYGYTF.

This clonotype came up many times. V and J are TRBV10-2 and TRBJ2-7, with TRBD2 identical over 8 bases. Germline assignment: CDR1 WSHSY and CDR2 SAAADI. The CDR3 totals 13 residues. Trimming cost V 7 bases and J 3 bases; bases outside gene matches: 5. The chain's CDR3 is CASNRGGNYEQYF. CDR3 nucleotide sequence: TGCGCCAGCAACCGGGGGGGCAACTACGAGCAGTACTTC.

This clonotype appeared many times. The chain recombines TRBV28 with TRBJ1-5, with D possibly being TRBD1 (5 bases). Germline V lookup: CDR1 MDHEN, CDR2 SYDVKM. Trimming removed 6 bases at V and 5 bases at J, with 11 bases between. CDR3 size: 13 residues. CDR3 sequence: CASREGRHQPQHF. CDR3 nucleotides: TGTGCCAGCAGGGAGGGACGCCATCAGCCCCAGCATTTT.

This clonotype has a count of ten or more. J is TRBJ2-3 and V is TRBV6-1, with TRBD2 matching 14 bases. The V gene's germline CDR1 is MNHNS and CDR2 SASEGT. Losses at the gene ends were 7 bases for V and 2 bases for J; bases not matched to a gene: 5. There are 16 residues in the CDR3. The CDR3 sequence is CASIRTSGGYTDTQYF. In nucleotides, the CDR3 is TGTGCCAGCATTAGGACTAGCGGGGGGTACACAGATACGCAGTATTTT.

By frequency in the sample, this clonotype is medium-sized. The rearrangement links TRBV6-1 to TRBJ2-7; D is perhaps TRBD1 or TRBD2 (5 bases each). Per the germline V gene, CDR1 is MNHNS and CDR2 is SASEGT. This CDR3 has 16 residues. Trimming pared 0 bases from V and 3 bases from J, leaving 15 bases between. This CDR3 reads CASSEAGLGRSYEQYF. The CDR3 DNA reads TGTGCCAGCAGTGAAGCTGGTTTGGGACGGAGCTACGAGCAGTACTTC.

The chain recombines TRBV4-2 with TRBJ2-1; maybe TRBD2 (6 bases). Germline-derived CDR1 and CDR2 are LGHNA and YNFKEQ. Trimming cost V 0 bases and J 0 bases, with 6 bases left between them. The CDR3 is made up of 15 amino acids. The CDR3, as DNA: TGTGCCAGCAGCCAAGATAGCGGCTCCTACAATGAGCAGTTCTTC. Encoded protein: CASSQDSGSYNEQFF.

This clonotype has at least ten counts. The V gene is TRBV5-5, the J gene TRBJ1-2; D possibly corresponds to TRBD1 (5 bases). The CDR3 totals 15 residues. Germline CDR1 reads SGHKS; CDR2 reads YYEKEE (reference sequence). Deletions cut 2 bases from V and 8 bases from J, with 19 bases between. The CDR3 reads CASSFSLGAGGGYTF. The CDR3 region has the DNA TGTGCCAGCAGCTTTTCTCTCGGGGCCGGAGGAGGCTACACCTTC.

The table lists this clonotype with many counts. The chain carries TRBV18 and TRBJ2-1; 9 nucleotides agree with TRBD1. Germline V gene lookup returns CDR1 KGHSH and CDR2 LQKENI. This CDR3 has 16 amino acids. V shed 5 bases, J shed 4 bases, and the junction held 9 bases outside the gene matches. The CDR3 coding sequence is TGTGCCAGCTCATCAAGAACGGGACAGGGATACAATGAGCAGTTCTTC. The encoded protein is CASSSRTGQGYNEQFF.

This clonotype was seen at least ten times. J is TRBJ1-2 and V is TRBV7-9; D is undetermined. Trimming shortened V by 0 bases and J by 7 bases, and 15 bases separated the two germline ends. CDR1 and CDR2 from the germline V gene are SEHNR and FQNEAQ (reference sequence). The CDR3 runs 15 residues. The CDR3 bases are TGTGCCAGCAGCTTAGCTCTGGGCAATTTCGGTGGCTACACCTTC. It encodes CASSLALGNFGGYTF.

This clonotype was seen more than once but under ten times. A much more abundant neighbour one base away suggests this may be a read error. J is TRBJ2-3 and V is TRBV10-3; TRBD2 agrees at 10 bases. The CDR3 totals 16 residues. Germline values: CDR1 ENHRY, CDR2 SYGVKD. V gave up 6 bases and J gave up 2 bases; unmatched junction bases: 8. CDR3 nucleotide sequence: TGTGCCATCAGCTCTGGACTAGCGGCAATCACAGATACGCAGTATTTT. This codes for CAISSGLAAITDTQYF.

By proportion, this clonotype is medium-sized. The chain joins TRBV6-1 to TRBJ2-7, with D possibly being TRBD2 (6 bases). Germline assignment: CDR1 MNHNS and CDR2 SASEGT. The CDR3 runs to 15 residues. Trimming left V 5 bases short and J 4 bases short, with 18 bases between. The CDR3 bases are TGTGCCAGCAGTTCCGGCCCAGGGAGGCTATACGAGCAGTACTTC. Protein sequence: CASSSGPGRLYEQYF.

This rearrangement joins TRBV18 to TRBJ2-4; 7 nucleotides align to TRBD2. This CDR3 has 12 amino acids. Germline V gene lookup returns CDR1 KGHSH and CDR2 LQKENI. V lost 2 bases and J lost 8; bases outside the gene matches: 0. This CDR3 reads CASSPGGDIQYF. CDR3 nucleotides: TGTGCCAGCTCACCAGGGGGGGACATTCAGTACTTC.

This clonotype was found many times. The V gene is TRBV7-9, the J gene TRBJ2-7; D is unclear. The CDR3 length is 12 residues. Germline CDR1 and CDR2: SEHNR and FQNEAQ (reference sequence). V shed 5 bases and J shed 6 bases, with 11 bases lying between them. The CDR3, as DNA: TGTGCCAGCAGCGAACCGGTGGGCGAGCAGTACTTC. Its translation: CASSEPVGEQYF. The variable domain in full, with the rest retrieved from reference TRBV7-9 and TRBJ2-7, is DTGVSQNPRHKITKRGQNVTFRCDPISEHNRLYWYRQTLGQGPEFLTYFQNEAQLEKSRLLSDRFSAERPKGSFSTLEIQRTEQGDSAMYLCASSEPVGEQYFGPGTRLTVT.

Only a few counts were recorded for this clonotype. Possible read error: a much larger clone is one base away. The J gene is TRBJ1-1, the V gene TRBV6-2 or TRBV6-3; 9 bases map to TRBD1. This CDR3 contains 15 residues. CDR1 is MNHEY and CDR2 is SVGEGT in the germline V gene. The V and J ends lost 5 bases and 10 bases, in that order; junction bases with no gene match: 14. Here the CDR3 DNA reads TGTGCCAGCAGTGAACCGCCCGGGACAGGGTTGGGAGCTTTCTTT. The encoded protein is CASSEPPGTGLGAFF.

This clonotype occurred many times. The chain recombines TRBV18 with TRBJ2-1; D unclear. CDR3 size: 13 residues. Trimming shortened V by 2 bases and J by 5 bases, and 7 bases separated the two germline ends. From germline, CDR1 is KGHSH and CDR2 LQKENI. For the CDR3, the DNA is TGTGCCAGCTCACCAGAACGCCACAATGAGCAGTTCTTC. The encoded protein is CASSPERHNEQFF.